Listed here is a single T cell receptor beta chain. The entry originates in a study of blood T cells in healthy people across ages. A sample-barcoded 5' primer and a J-beta primer mix were used in a second PCR of roughly 7 to 11 cycles. Via MiXCR, TCRdb re-called the 5' RACE reads, giving one row per CDR3 protein. The sample has around 1,800,000 distinct CDR3 sequences; around 40% are singletons. This CDR3 contains 14 residues. CDR1 SGDLS and CDR2 YYNGEE come from the germline V gene. Input material: blood. V gene TRBV9 combines with J gene TRBJ2-4; TRBD1 agrees at 7 bases. With the DNA end fitting TRBJ2-7 better, the J assignment may be wrong. The sequence came from a human donor in good health. CDR3 loop: CASSEQGEYYEQYF. CDR3 DNA sequence: TGTGCCAGCAGTGAGCAGGGGGAATACTACGAGCAGTACTTC.